These T cell receptor beta chains were read from a single sample in a study of OX40 agonist ivuxolimab in advanced cancers. Clones were read by immunoSEQ multiplex PCR, and TCRdb kept only the in-frame ones, dropping some. Among around 78,000 clones listed, 80% to 90% were seen once. Sequenced here: CD4+ or CD8+ T cells sorted from blood, sampled in a trial of the OX40 agonist ivuxolimab. These receptors originate from an adult with an advanced solid tumor such as melanoma, head and neck, liver or kidney cancer. Each CDR3 is given with its conserved first and last residue. The listing skips clone size in some rows; elsewhere it reads once, few, many or a size class.

>.|TRBV7-2|TRBJ1-2
CASSSLGAGSVYGYTF
>.|TRBV11-3|TRBJ2-5
CASSSGPSEETQYF
>once|TRBV19|TRBJ2-2
CASSILDGRGVRELFF
>.|TRBV10-3|TRBJ2-5
CAISSGLGWETQYF
>.|TRBV7-2|TRBJ1-5
CASSLRLDRTRPKPQHF
>.|TRBV6-1|TRBJ2-7
CASSGRWTGGDEQYF
>.|TRBV12-5|TRBJ1-4
CASASSGTGREKLFF
>.|TRBV19|TRBJ1-6
CASRTQGSNSPLHF
>.|TRBV18|TRBJ2-7
CASSPLGGEFYEQYF
>few|TRBV28|TRBJ1-1
CASRSYPGTGESRAFF
>.|TRBV4-1|TRBJ2-1
CASSQVVAGAPRSYNEQFF
>once|TRBV5-4|TRBJ1-4
CASRELGNEKLFF
>.|TRBV11-2|TRBJ2-3
CASSFGGGQGTQYF
>.|TRBV14|TRBJ2-7
CASSQEQGLSYEQYF
>.|TRBV4-3|TRBJ2-1
CASSQDLGGGPNEQFF
>.|TRBV29-1|TRBJ2-5
CSVESPEGVQETQYF
>.|TRBV4-2|TRBJ2-2
CASSQVVGLAPNTGELFF
>.|TRBV12-5|TRBJ2-7
CASGRLIYEQYF
>.|TRBV27|TRBJ1-1
CASSLISGSTEAFF
>.|TRBV5-1|TRBJ2-7
CASSLGFTSHEQYF
>.|TRBV7-9|TRBJ2-2
CASSLGGLNTGELFF
>once|TRBV19|TRBJ1-1
CASSIVATGGTEAFF